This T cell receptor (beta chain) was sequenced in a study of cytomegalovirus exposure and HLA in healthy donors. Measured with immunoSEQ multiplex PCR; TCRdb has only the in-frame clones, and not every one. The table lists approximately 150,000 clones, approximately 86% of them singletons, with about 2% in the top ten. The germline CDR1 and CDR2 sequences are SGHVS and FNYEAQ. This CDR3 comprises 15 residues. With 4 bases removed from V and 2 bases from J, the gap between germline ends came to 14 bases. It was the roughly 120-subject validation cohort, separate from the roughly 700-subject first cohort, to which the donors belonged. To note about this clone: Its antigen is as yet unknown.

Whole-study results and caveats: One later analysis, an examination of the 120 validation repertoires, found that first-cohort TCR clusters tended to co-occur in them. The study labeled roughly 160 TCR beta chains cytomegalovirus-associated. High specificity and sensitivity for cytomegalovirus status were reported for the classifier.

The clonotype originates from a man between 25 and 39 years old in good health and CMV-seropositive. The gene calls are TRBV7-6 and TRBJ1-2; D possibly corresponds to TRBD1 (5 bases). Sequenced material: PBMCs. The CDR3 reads CASSSLGAANYGYTF. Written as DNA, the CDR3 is TGTGCCAGCAGCTCATTAGGGGCAGCGAACTATGGCTACACCTTC.